This TCR beta chain originates from a study of T cells in Graves' hyperthyroidism and ophthalmopathy. Across the study: Peripheral blood was collected at initial diagnosis, before any treatment.

Only a few counts were recorded for this clonotype. Template material for amplifying TCR beta CDR3 regions consisted of RNA transcripts. HTBI primers were used for first-round RT-PCR of the TCR CDR3. TCRdb re-called the multiplex PCR reads through MiXCR, storing one row per CDR3 protein. The sample carries 300,000 to 500,000 distinct CDR3 sequences, over 13% recorded once. The germline gives CDR1 SEHNR, CDR2 FQNEAQ (reference sequence). V dropped 3 bases and J dropped 0 bases, with 14 bases sitting between them. CDR3 size: 17 residues. This chain links TRBV7-9 with TRBJ2-2; the D is unclear. The origin of this receptor is a man aged 50 or older with Graves' ophthalmopathy. Sequencing was done on a sample of blood. The CDR3 here is CASSFFQWRSNTGELFF. DNA of the CDR3: TGTGCCAGCAGCTTTTTTCAGTGGCGTTCGAACACCGGGGAGCTGTTTTTT.